The sequence of this TCR beta chain was determined in a study of T cell responses to AZD1222 COVID-19 vaccine. Study summary: Both about-4-week and about-12-week second-dose recipients were combined. Study-wide points: AZD1222 recipients seropositive at baseline numbered only six. The sample set comprised mostly white British donors with more females, and clonal diversity was possibly underestimated.

This clone was picked up one time. Its antigen is unidentified. Only in-frame clones appear in the TCRdb table, and some are missing; sequencing was by immunoSEQ multiplex PCR. Of about 53,000 clones detected, approximately 84% appear once; the ten largest clones hold 27%. The germline V gene encodes CDR1 LNHDA and CDR2 SQIVND (reference sequence). This CDR3 region has 15 residues. Trimming left V 8 bases short and J 0 bases short, with 14 bases between. The sequenced sample was peripheral blood, obtained on day 0 of AZD1222 vaccination. This TCR was sampled from an adult in good health. This chain connects TRBV19 to TRBJ2-1; D is perhaps TRBD1 (5 bases). CDR3 nucleotide sequence: TGTGCCAGTGGAACGACAGTCCTCTCCTACAATGAGCAGTTCTTC. Amino acids: CASGTTVLSYNEQFF.